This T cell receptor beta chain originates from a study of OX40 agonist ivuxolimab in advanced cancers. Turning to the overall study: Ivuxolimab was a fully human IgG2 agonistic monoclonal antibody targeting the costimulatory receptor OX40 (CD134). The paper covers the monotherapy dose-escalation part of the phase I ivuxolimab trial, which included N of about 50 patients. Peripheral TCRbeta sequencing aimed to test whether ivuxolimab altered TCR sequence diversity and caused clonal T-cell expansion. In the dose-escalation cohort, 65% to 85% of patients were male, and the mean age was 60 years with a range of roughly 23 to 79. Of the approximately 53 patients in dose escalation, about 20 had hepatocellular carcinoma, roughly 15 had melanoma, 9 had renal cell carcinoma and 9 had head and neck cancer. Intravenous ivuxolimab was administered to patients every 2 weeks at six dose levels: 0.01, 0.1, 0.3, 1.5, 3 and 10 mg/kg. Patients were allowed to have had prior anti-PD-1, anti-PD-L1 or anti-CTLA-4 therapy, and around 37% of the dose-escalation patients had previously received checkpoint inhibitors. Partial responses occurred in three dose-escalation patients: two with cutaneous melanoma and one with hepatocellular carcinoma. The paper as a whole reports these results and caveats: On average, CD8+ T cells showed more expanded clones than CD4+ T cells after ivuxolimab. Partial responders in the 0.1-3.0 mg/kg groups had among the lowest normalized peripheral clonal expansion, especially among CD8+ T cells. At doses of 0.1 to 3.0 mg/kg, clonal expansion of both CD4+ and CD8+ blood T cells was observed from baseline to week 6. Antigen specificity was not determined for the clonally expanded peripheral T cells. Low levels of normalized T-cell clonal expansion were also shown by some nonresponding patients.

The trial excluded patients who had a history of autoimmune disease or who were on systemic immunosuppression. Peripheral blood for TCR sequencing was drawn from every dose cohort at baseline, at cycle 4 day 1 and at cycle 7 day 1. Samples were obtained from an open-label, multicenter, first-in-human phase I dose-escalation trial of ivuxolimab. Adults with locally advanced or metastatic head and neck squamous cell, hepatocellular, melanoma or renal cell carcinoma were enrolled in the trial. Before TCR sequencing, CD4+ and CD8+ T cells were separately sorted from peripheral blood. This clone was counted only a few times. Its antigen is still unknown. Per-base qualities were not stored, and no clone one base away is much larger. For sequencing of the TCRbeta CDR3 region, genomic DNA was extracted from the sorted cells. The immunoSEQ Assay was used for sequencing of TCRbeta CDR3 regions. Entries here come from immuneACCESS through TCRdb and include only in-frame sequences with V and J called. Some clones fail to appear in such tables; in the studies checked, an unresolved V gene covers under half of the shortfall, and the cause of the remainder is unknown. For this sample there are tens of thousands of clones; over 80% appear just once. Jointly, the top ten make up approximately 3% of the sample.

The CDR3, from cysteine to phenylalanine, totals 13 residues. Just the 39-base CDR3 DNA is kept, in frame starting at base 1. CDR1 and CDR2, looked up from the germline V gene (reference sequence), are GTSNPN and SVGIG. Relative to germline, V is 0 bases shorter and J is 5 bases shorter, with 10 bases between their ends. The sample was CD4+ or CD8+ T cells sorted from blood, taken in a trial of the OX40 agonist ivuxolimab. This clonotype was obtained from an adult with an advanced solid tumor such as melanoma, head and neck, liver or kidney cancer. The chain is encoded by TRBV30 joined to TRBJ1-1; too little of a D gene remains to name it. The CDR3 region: CAWSVSRDTEAFF. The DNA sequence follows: TGTGCCTGGAGTGTAAGTAGGGATACTGAAGCTTTCTTT.